The 30 T cell receptor beta chains reported below all come from one sample, sequenced in a study of blood T cells in healthy people across ages. A J-beta primer mix and a sample-barcoded 5' primer were used in a second PCR of about 7 to 11 cycles. TCRdb processed the 5' RACE reads anew with MiXCR; each CDR3 protein has one entry. Of more than 600,000 distinct CDR3 sequences listed, 25% are singletons. In addition, the sample was reused for a study of T cells of mothers and their children.

The sample comprised blood. The receptors shown here come from a boy aged 10-17 years in good health.

The chain couples TRBV29-1 to TRBJ1-4; tentatively, D is TRBD1 (5 bases). The CDR3 covers 13 residues. V lost 6 bases, J lost 8 bases, and 16 bases lay in between. From germline, CDR1 is SQVTM and CDR2 ANQGSEA. CDR3 sequence (DNA): TGCAGCGTCGGGGAAGGGGTTCGGGAAAAACTGTTTTTT. Its translation is CSVGEGVREKLFF.

V is TRBV5-1 and J is TRBJ2-5, with a tentative D call TRBD2 (6 bases). The CDR3 runs to 13 residues. Per germline, CDR1 SGHRS and CDR2 YFSETQ. The V end was cut by 5 bases, the J end by 3 bases, with 11 bases between. CDR3 in amino acids: CASRRSGEETQYF. DNA of the CDR3: TGCGCCAGCAGAAGGTCGGGGGAAGAGACCCAGTACTTC.

The rearrangement uses TRBV5-1 and TRBJ1-2, with unresolved D. This CDR3 comprises 14 residues. Germline assignment: CDR1 SGHRS and CDR2 YFSETQ. The V end was cut by 0 bases, the J end by 3 bases, with 9 bases between. CDR3 amino acids: CASSLDSWDYGYTF. CDR3 DNA: TGCGCCAGCAGCTTGGATTCTTGGGACTATGGCTACACCTTC.

This sequence joins TRBV7-3 and TRBJ2-1, with D possibly matching TRBD1 (5 bases). The V gene lost 5 bases and the J gene lost 8 bases, with 7 bases spanning the gap. Germline V lookup: CDR1 SGHTA, CDR2 FQGTGA. This CDR3 has 11 residues. The CDR3, as DNA: TGTGCCAGCAGCACAGGTTATGAGCAGTTCTTC. Protein product: CASSTGYEQFF.

On this clonotype: Given a much more abundant clone one base away, this may be a read error. The V and J genes are TRBV5-1 and TRBJ2-1; D ambiguous. V gave up 3 bases and J gave up 10 bases, with 14 bases separating them. Germline CDR1 SGHRS, CDR2 YFSETQ. This CDR3 contains 13 residues. Here the CDR3 reads CASSSMYRGEQFF. CDR3 nucleotide sequence: TGCGCCAGCAGCTCCATGTATAGAGGCGAGCAGTTCTTC.

Concerning this clonotype itself: A junction boundary mismatches the germline segment, possibly from a read error. The chain employs TRBV10-3 and TRBJ1-1, with unresolved D. Germline CDR1 is ENHRY and CDR2 is SYGVKD. The CDR3 is 15 amino acids. The CDR3 nucleotides are TGCGCCATCAGTGAGCCGCTAAACAGAGTGACTGAAGCTTTCTTT. It encodes CAISEPLNRVTEAFF.

This clonotype was recorded a few times. V gene TRBV10-3 combines with J gene TRBJ2-1; D gene ambiguous. Deletions cut 2 bases from V and 8 bases from J, with 4 bases between. This CDR3 region has 11 residues. CDR1 and CDR2 (germline): ENHRY, SYGVKD. CDR3 sequence reads: CAISERDEQFF. The CDR3 bases are TGTGCCATCAGTGAGAGAGATGAGCAGTTCTTC.

This chain uses TRBV7-6 with TRBJ2-2; TRBD1 matches at 7 bases. V lost 5 bases to trimming and J lost 2 bases; unmatched junction nucleotides: 5. CDR3 length: 15 amino acids. Germline V gene sequence: CDR1 SGHVS, CDR2 FNYEAQ. Here the CDR3 reads CASSRGQFNTGELFF. Here the CDR3 DNA reads TGTGCCAGCAGCAGGGGACAGTTTAACACCGGGGAGCTGTTTTTT.

A single count supports this clonotype. This chain connects TRBV20-1 to TRBJ2-3, with unresolved D. Germline V CDR1 and CDR2: DFQATT, SNEGSKA (reference sequence). The CDR3 is made up of 14 amino acids. V lost 1 base to trimming and J lost 2 bases, with 10 bases between them. The CDR3 coding sequence is TGCAGTGCTAGAGCCCCCATCACCACAGATACGCAGTATTTT. Translated: CSARAPITTDTQYF.

A remark on this clonotype: A read error may produce the germline difference seen at one junction end. The chain joins TRBV3-1 to TRBJ2-5; D is perhaps TRBD1 (6 bases). CDR1 is LGHDT, CDR2 YNNKEL, per germline (reference sequence). The CDR3 extends over 15 amino acids. The chain's CDR3 is CASSFPRTVQETHYF. As DNA, the CDR3 is TGTGCCAGCAGCTTCCCCCGGACAGTCCAAGAGACCCACTACTTC.

The rearrangement links TRBV29-1 to TRBJ2-6; D uncertain. V gave up 6 bases and J gave up 2 bases, with 8 bases separating them. CDR3 length: 13 amino acids. Germline assignment: CDR1 SQVTM and CDR2 ANQGSEA. In DNA form, the CDR3 reads TGCAGCGTAAAAGATACTGGGGCCAACGTCCTGACTTTC. This gives the protein CSVKDTGANVLTF.

The chain employs TRBV14 and TRBJ2-7; 9 bases are a match to TRBD2. CDR3 length: 16 amino acids. CDR1 and CDR2 (germline): SGHDN, FVKESK. Trimming took 0 bases from V and 4 from J; bases not matched to a gene: 7. CDR3 bases: TGTGCCAGCAGCCAAGACTCACTAGCGGGCTTTTACGAGCAGTACTTC. Amino acid sequence: CASSQDSLAGFYEQYF.

The chain has TRBV12-3 or TRBV12-4 and TRBJ2-5; D unclear. Trimming removed 8 bases from V and 4 bases from J, with 17 bases in between. There are 14 residues in the CDR3. The CDR3, as DNA: TGTGCCAGCGGCTCCCGTTCCGCCGGAGAGACCCAGTACTTC. This sequence encodes CASGSRSAGETQYF.

Worth noting for this clonotype: The junction differs from germline at one of its ends, possibly a read error. The chain is built from TRBV4-1 and TRBJ2-4; 10 nucleotides align to TRBD2. This CDR3 has 18 amino acids. Germline V gene lookup returns CDR1 MGHRA and CDR2 YSYEKL. The CDR3 spells CASSLLAGDIVAKNIQYF. CDR3 coding DNA: TGCGCCAGCAGCCTGCTAGCGGGAGATATCGTAGCCAAGAACATTCAGTACTTC.

The V gene is TRBV20-1, the J gene TRBJ2-7; perhaps TRBD2 as D (6 bases). This CDR3 region has 14 residues. V was clipped by 4 bases and J by 2 bases, with 15 bases between them. Germline assignment: CDR1 DFQATT and CDR2 SNEGSKA (reference sequence). This chain's CDR3 is CSAIRTGLPYEQYF. In DNA form, the CDR3 reads TGCAGTGCTATAAGGACGGGACTCCCCTACGAGCAGTACTTC.

The table lists this clonotype with a few counts. The rearrangement joins TRBV7-2 to TRBJ1-6; 8 positions match TRBD1. The CDR3 runs to 15 residues. V was clipped by 4 bases and J by 8 bases; unmatched bases: 7. Germline values: CDR1 SGHTA, CDR2 FQGNSA. CDR3 protein: CASSWRTGNDSPLHF. The DNA of the CDR3 is TGTGCCAGCAGCTGGCGGACAGGGAATGATTCACCCCTCCACTTT.

The chain employs TRBV20-1 and TRBJ2-1; D may match TRBD1 or TRBD2 (5 bases each). The V and J ends lost 2 bases and 0 bases respectively, with 14 bases between them. Germline lookup yields CDR1 DFQATT and CDR2 SNEGSKA (reference sequence). This CDR3 is built from 16 residues. CDR3 sequence reads: CSARRDRLSSYNEQFF. Written as DNA, the CDR3 is TGCAGTGCTAGAAGGGACCGACTGAGCTCCTACAATGAGCAGTTCTTC.

The V and J genes are TRBV24-1 and TRBJ1-1; D is unclear. Germline V gene sequence: CDR1 KGHDR, CDR2 SFDVKD. V shed 5 bases and J shed 7 bases, with 10 bases lying between them. There are 12 residues in the CDR3. In DNA, the CDR3 is TGTGCCACCAGTGCCCACGGTTATGAAGCTTTCTTT. This encodes CATSAHGYEAFF.

This clonotype has just a few counts. The V and J genes are TRBV29-1 and TRBJ1-5, with D hard to call. CDR3 length: 12 residues. V was pared by 6 bases and J by 6 bases, with 12 bases between. The V gene's germline CDR1 is SQVTM and CDR2 ANQGSEA. In nucleotides, the CDR3 is TGCAGCGTCGCAACGTCCGGTCAGCCCCAGCATTTT. This gives the protein CSVATSGQPQHF.

This chain joins TRBV7-2 and TRBJ1-1, with a weak D call TRBD1 (6 bases). Deletions cut 4 bases from V and 4 bases from J, with 13 bases between. The CDR3 length is 14 residues. Germline CDR1 is SGHTA and CDR2 is FQGNSA. CDR3 nucleotides: TGTGCCAGCAGCTGGGGGGGCGCGGGCACTGAAGCTTTCTTT. Translating it yields CASSWGGAGTEAFF. The whole variable domain, filled in from reference TRBV7-2 and TRBJ1-1, reads GAGVSQSPSNKVTEKGKDVELRCDPISGHTALYWYRQSLGQGLEFLIYFQGNSAPDKSGLPSDRFSAERTGGSVSTLTIQRTQQEDSAVYLCASSWGGAGTEAFFGQGTRLTVV.

In this sample, this clonotype turned up a few times. This sequence joins TRBV6-6 and TRBJ2-2, with TRBD1 matching 7 bases. This CDR3 has 15 amino acids. V shed 2 bases and J 7 bases; nucleotides not matched to a gene: 7. Per germline, CDR1 MNHNY and CDR2 SVGAGI (reference sequence). The DNA of the CDR3 is TGTGCCAGCAGTTACAGAGGGGGCGATGGCGGGGAGCTGTTTTTT. This sequence encodes CASSYRGGDGGELFF.

The chain employs TRBV6-5 and TRBJ2-5; D possibly matches TRBD1 or TRBD2 (5 bases each). Germline CDR1 is MNHEY and CDR2 is SVGAGI. Trimming cost V 2 bases and J 3 bases, with 22 bases left between them. The CDR3 covers 18 residues. Here the CDR3 DNA reads TGTGCCAGCAGTTACCCGAGAAAGAGGGGACCGGGTAAAGAGACCCAGTACTTC. Its protein is CASSYPRKRGPGKETQYF.

This clonotype was seen a few times. The gene calls are TRBV5-1 and TRBJ2-6; weak D call: TRBD2 (5 bases). The V gene's germline CDR1 is SGHRS and CDR2 YFSETQ. With 0 bases removed from V and 0 bases from J, the gap between germline ends came to 7 bases. The CDR3 contains 16 residues. The CDR3 sequence is CASSLAAGSGANVLTF. The DNA for the CDR3 is TGCGCCAGCAGCTTGGCGGCGGGCTCTGGGGCCAACGTCCTGACTTTC.

The V call is TRBV29-1, the J call TRBJ1-1; D is possibly TRBD1 (6 bases). Per germline, CDR1 SQVTM and CDR2 ANQGSEA. The V end lost 6 bases, the J end lost 0 bases, and 11 bases lay between the germline ends. The CDR3 sequence is 13 residues long. The CDR3 region has the DNA TGCAGCGTCGCAGGGGTTATGAACACTGAAGCTTTCTTT. Protein product: CSVAGVMNTEAFF.

This clonotype was detected only a few times. A read error may account for a junction end that differs from germline. This chain joins TRBV7-2 and TRBJ2-5, with TRBD2 matching over 7 bases. Germline V lookup: CDR1 SGHTA, CDR2 FQGNSA. CDR3 size: 14 residues. In nucleotides, the CDR3 is TGTGCCGGCAGCTTAGTTGCGGGGGAAGAGACCCAGTACTTC. Translating gives CAGSLVAGEETQYF.

This clonotype was picked up a small number of times. This sequence joins TRBV7-2 and TRBJ1-3; no firm D call. Trimming took off 1 base at V and 0 bases at J, with 10 bases between the two ends. Germline loops: CDR1 SGHTA, CDR2 FQGNSA. The CDR3 is 16 amino acids. Here the CDR3 DNA reads TGTGCCAGCAGCTTAGGTCTGGGCCGCTCTGGAAACACCATATATTTT. It specifies CASSLGLGRSGNTIYF.

In its sample, this clonotype was seen a few times. The chain employs TRBV18 and TRBJ2-4; TRBD1 matches 8 bases. Germline V gene data show CDR1 as KGHSH and CDR2 as LQKENI. The CDR3 has 17 residues. V was pared by 2 bases and J by 3 bases, with 9 bases of the junction left unmatched. The CDR3 bases are TGTGCCAGCTCACCAACCGGGCAGGGGGCTGGCAAAAACATTCAGTACTTC. Protein: CASSPTGQGAGKNIQYF.

This clonotype has just one count. The chain uses TRBV5-1 and TRBJ2-5; the match to TRBD1 covers 7 bases. The last part of the DNA fits TRBJ2-7 better; the J call may be wrong. The CDR3 runs to 14 residues. Germline CDR1 reads SGHRS; CDR2 reads YFSETQ. In DNA form, the CDR3 reads TGCGCCAGCAGCTACCGGGACAGATTGAACGAGCAGTACTTC. As protein: CASSYRDRLNEQYF.

The rearrangement uses TRBV12-3 or TRBV12-4 and TRBJ2-5, with D possibly TRBD1 on 5 matching bases. V dropped 5 bases and J dropped 7 bases, with 11 bases sitting between them. The CDR3 extends over 12 amino acids. The CDR3 reads CASSPHQGTQYF. The CDR3 DNA reads as TGTGCCAGCAGTCCTCACCAGGGGACCCAGTACTTC.

The J gene is TRBJ2-7, the V gene TRBV9; perhaps TRBD1 as D (6 bases). The CDR3 has 14 residues. Germline loops: CDR1 SGDLS, CDR2 YYNGEE. With 1 base removed from V and 4 bases from J, the gap between germline ends came to 12 bases. CDR3: CASSVPAGVYEQYF. The CDR3 bases are TGTGCCAGCAGCGTACCAGCAGGGGTTTACGAGCAGTACTTC.